The entry below gives a single TCR beta chain sequence along with its context. The antigen remains unidentified. These data originate in a study of T-cell memory formation after mild COVID-19. On the study more broadly: TCR clusters mostly belonged to single donors. Findings of the study overall: Largely, contracting CD4+ clones fell within CM and EM, and contracting CD8+ clones within EMRA. That cross-reactive memory joined was suggested by some responding clones appearing in pre-infection memory. Balance between CD4 and CD8 was seen in clones contracting day 15 to 85, and a CD4+ lean was seen in later expanders.

Trimming shortened V by 7 bases and J by 0 bases, and 22 bases separated the two germline ends. The CDR3 consists of 17 residues. CDR1 MNHEY and CDR2 SVGEGT come from the germline V gene. TCRdb reprocessed the 5' RACE reads with MiXCR, giving one entry per CDR3 protein. Of fewer than 350,000 distinct CDR3 sequences listed, over 15% are singletons. The sample was PBMCs or a T cell subset sorted from them (not recorded which). This sequence joins TRBV6-2 or TRBV6-3 and TRBJ2-7, with a possible D match to TRBD1 (6 bases). This TCR was sampled from a man in his late teens or twenties who had mild COVID-19 (a few samples of this study predate the infection). Cell type and time point are not known. The CDR3 bases are TGTGCCAGCAAGTTGGAACTAGGGGGTCGAAGCTCCTACGAGCAGTACTTC. Translated, it gives CASKLELGGRSSYEQYF.